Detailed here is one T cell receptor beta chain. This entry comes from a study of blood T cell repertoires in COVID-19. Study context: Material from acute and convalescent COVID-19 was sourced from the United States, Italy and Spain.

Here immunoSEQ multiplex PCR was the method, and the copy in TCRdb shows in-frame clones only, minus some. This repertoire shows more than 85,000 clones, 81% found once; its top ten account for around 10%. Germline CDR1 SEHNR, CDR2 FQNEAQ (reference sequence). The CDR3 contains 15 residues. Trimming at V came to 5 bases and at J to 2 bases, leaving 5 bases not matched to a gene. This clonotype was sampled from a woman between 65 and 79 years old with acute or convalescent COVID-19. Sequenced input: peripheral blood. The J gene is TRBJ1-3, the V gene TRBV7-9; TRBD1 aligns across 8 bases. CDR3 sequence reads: CASSQTGDPGNTIYF. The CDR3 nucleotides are TGTGCCAGCAGCCAGACAGGGGATCCTGGAAACACCATATATTTT.